The 24 T cell receptor beta chains reported below all come from one sample, sequenced in a study of blood T cell repertoires in COVID-19 (dated by TCRdb to 2019 to 2021). Preparation of the library involved the immunoSEQ multiplex PCR assay. In TCRdb, the immuneACCESS table is reduced to in-frame sequences with V and J assigned. These tables do not hold every clone; where another copy was compared, an unresolved V gene accounts for under half, and the others remain unexplained. In all, the sample holds about 220,000 clones, and 80% to 90% of those were seen once. The ten largest account for approximately 20% of the sample. Sample: peripheral blood. The receptor set was obtained from a man aged 30 to 45 with active or convalescent COVID-19.

This clone was seen more than once but under ten times. The chain recombines TRBV5-1 with TRBJ1-6; D not resolved. Between the trimmed V and J ends, which lost 4 bases and 7 bases, there was a span of 15 bases. Per germline, CDR1 SGHRS and CDR2 YFSETQ. CDR3 length: 15 amino acids. The CDR3 coding sequence is TGCGCCAGCAGCCGGGAGGGTGATACGAATTCACCCCTCCACTTT. It encodes CASSREGDTNSPLHF.

The genes are TRBV11-2 and TRBJ2-1; TRBD1 aligns across 8 bases. Trimming removed 5 bases from V and 4 bases from J; junction bases left unmatched: 13. Per the germline V gene, CDR1 is SGHAT and CDR2 is FQNNGV. The CDR3 consists of 17 residues. CDR3 in DNA: TGTGCCAGCAGCCTATATAGGCGGCACAGGGGGTACAATGAGCAGTTCTTC. This gives the protein CASSLYRRHRGYNEQFF.

The genes are TRBV2 and TRBJ2-1; 15 positions agree with TRBD2. Trimming removed 7 bases from V and 9 bases from J; junction bases left unmatched: 19. CDR3 size: 19 residues. CDR1 is SNHLY, CDR2 FYNNEI, per germline. The CDR3 region has the DNA TGTGCCAGCACCAGAGATTGGACTAGCGGGAGGGAGAGGATTGGTGAGCAGTTCTTC. Protein product: CASTRDWTSGRERIGEQFF.

This clone was detected only once. The chain is built from TRBV29-1 and TRBJ1-2; TRBD1 aligns across 7 bases. V shed 0 bases and J 3 bases; nucleotides not matched to a gene: 4. This CDR3 region has 14 residues. Germline V gene data show CDR1 as SQVTM and CDR2 as ANQGSEA. CDR3 region: CSVEEQGDYYGYTF. CDR3 bases: TGCAGCGTTGAAGAGCAGGGGGATTACTATGGCTACACCTTC.

This chain connects TRBV2 to TRBJ2-7; 10 bases line up with TRBD1. V shed 2 bases and J 2 bases; nucleotides not matched to a gene: 12. Germline assignment: CDR1 SNHLY and CDR2 FYNNEI. The length of the CDR3 is 18 residues. CDR3 bases: TGTGCCAGCAGTGAACGGGGCCTCGACAGGGGGCCTACCTACGAGCAGTACTTC. Protein sequence: CASSERGLDRGPTYEQYF.

V and J are TRBV5-6 and TRBJ2-1; no reliable D call. The CDR3 sequence is 14 residues long. The ends were cut back, 2 bases at V and 2 bases at J, with 8 bases in the middle. Germline CDR1 SGHDT, CDR2 YYEEEE. The CDR3 bases are TGTGCCAGCAGCTTATTTAGCACCTACAATGAGCAGTTCTTC. This codes for CASSLFSTYNEQFF.

This clone was detected once. Mismatch with germline at one junction end may stem from a read error. The chain links TRBV28 to TRBJ1-2, with a tentative D call TRBD1 (6 bases). The CDR3 length is 13 residues. The germline V gene has CDR1 MDHEN and CDR2 SYDVKM. In DNA, the CDR3 is TGTGCCAGCTGGGGGGGCTTTAGGGGACGACGGTCCTTC. Translating it yields CASWGGFRGRRSF.

V and J are TRBV6-2 or TRBV6-3 and TRBJ1-1, with D uncertain. The length of the CDR3 is 13 residues. Deletions cut 0 bases from V and 8 bases from J, with 10 bases between. Germline CDR1 and CDR2: MNHEY and SVGEGT. The CDR3 DNA reads as TGTGCCAGCAGTTACTCGGGCCGCTCAGAAGCTTTCTTT. Residues: CASSYSGRSEAFF.

The rearrangement uses TRBV6-2 or TRBV6-3 and TRBJ2-1; TRBD2 aligns across 15 bases. The V and J ends lost 0 bases and 1 base, in that order; junction bases with no gene match: 4. The CDR3 contains 19 residues. The germline CDR1 and CDR2 sequences are MNHEY and SVGEGT. CDR3 bases: TGTGCCAGCAGTTACTCCGGGACTAGCGGGGGGCTTTCCTACAATGAGCAGTTCTTC. This translates into CASSYSGTSGGLSYNEQFF.

The chain recombines TRBV1 with TRBJ2-7; the table's D call, TRBD2, was not checked against the DNA. TRBV1 is noted as a pseudogene. The CDR3 runs to 19 residues. The CDR3 reads CTSSPPLLAGERLTYEQYF. The CDR3 DNA follows: TGCACCAGCAGCCCTCCCCTTCTAGCGGGAGAGCGTCTGACCTACGAGCAGTACTTC.

The chain has TRBV7-2 and TRBJ2-3; unclear D gene. Germline V gene lookup returns CDR1 SGHTA and CDR2 FQGNSA. CDR3 length: 14 amino acids. Deletions cut 5 bases from V and 6 bases from J, with 15 bases between. The CDR3, as DNA: TGTGCCAGCAGCGTCACCCTGGGCTGGGATACGCAGTATTTT. Protein product: CASSVTLGWDTQYF.

This clone has just one count. This rearrangement joins TRBV7-3 to TRBJ2-1, with D unclear. Germline V gives CDR1 SGHTA, CDR2 FQGTGA. The CDR3 has 13 residues. V was pared by 5 bases and J by 7 bases, with 12 bases between. The CDR3 sequence: CASSRASFNEQFF. The DNA for the CDR3 is TGTGCCAGCAGCCGAGCGAGTTTTAATGAGCAGTTCTTC.

The V call is TRBV3-1 (or the pseudogene TRBV3-2), the J call TRBJ1-4; D remains unclear. This CDR3 region has 15 residues. The V gene's germline CDR1 is LGHDT and CDR2 YNNKEL (reference sequence). V gave up 1 base and J gave up 6 bases, with 12 bases separating them. CDR3 DNA: TGTGCCAGCAGCCAAGGAGCGACCTGGGATGAAAAACTGTTTTTT. Protein product: CASSQGATWDEKLFF.

V is TRBV10-2 and J is TRBJ1-2, with D possibly being TRBD1 (5 bases). V lost 6 bases and J 6 bases, leaving 14 bases between the germline ends. The CDR3 sequence is 13 residues long. Germline loops: CDR1 WSHSY, CDR2 SAAADI. Here the CDR3 DNA reads TGCGCCAGCAGGGACAATGGATTGGATGGCTACACCTTC. Residues: CASRDNGLDGYTF.

The rearrangement joins TRBV18 to TRBJ1-1; TRBD1 matches 7 bases. The CDR3 is made up of 12 amino acids. CDR1 is KGHSH, CDR2 LQKENI, per germline. Losses at the gene ends were 1 base for V and 11 bases for J; bases not matched to a gene: 4. CDR3 nucleotide sequence: TGTGCCAGCTCACCACAACAGGGGTCGGCTTTCTTT. Translation: CASSPQQGSAFF.

The V and J genes are TRBV6-5 and TRBJ1-5; D gene unclear. The germline CDR1 and CDR2 sequences are MNHEY and SVGAGI. The germline V and J ends were trimmed by 5 bases and 0 bases, with 11 bases remaining between them. The CDR3 consists of 15 residues. The CDR3 DNA sequence: TGTGCCAGCAGTACGACGGGGTATAGCAATCAGCCCCAGCATTTT. Its translation: CASSTTGYSNQPQHF.

The gene calls are TRBV7-2 and TRBJ2-1, with 10 bases lining up with TRBD2. Germline V gene sequence: CDR1 SGHTA, CDR2 FQGNSA. This CDR3 has 16 residues. V gave up 0 bases and J gave up 9 bases; unmatched junction bases: 8. The CDR3 sequence: CASSLAGSGGAGEQFF. CDR3 DNA sequence: TGTGCCAGCAGCTTAGCGGGAAGCGGGGGGGCCGGTGAGCAGTTCTTC.

The rearrangement joins TRBV5-1 to TRBJ2-2; TRBD1 matches 8 bases. CDR3 length equals 17 residues. J lost 4 bases, V lost 5 bases, and 13 bases had no gene match. CDR1 SGHRS and CDR2 YFSETQ come from the germline V gene. The CDR3 protein is CASRTGAEPGPTGELFF. For the CDR3, the DNA is TGCGCCAGCAGGACAGGGGCCGAACCGGGGCCCACCGGGGAGCTGTTTTTT.

This clone was seen more than once but under ten times. The V gene is TRBV19, the J gene TRBJ1-5; maybe TRBD1 (6 bases). CDR3 length: 15 amino acids. The germline V gene encodes CDR1 LNHDA and CDR2 SQIVND (reference sequence). Trimming left V 7 bases short and J 7 bases short, with 20 bases between. CDR3: CASTYGGQGGQPQHF. The DNA for the CDR3 is TGTGCCAGTACCTATGGGGGGCAGGGAGGGCAGCCCCAGCATTTT. Full variable domain (outside the CDR3, taken from reference TRBV19 and TRBJ1-5): DGGITQSPKYLFRKEGQNVTLSCEQNLNHDAMYWYRQDPGQGLRLIYYSQIVNDFQKGDIAEGYSVSREKKESFPLTVTSAQKNPTAFYLCASTYGGQGGQPQHFGDGTRLSIL.

In this sample, this clone turned up a few times. The chain recombines TRBV18 with TRBJ2-7, with 7 bases matching TRBD1. V was pared by 2 bases and J by 4 bases, with 5 bases of the junction left unmatched. Germline V CDR1 and CDR2: KGHSH, LQKENI. The CDR3 contains 14 residues. In DNA form, the CDR3 reads TGTGCCAGCTCACCAGCGACAGGGAAATACGAGCAGTACTTC. It encodes CASSPATGKYEQYF.

The genes are TRBV7-9 and TRBJ2-3; tentative D call: TRBD1 (5 bases). This CDR3 spans 14 amino acids. Germline V gives CDR1 SEHNR, CDR2 FQNEAQ (reference sequence). Trimming pared 4 bases from V and 4 bases from J, leaving 12 bases between. This CDR3 reads CASSSSDTPDTQYF. The CDR3 nucleotides read TGTGCCAGCAGCTCCTCGGACACCCCAGATACGCAGTATTTT.

This clone has only one observation. V usage is TRBV10-3 and J usage is TRBJ2-7; no firm D call. This CDR3 has 12 residues. The V end was cut by 8 bases, the J end by 3 bases, with 11 bases between. Germline V gives CDR1 ENHRY, CDR2 SYGVKD. The CDR3 DNA sequence: TGTGCCATCGCCCGGGTGATCTACGAGCAGTACTTC. Translation gives CAIARVIYEQYF.

This clone was picked up a small number of times. This chain connects TRBV21-1 to TRBJ2-2; TRBD2, the table's D call, lacks a check against the DNA. TRBV21-1 constitutes a pseudogene. The CDR3 runs to 16 residues. The CDR3 DNA sequence: TGTGCCAGCAGCAAACCCCACGCGGAGAACACCGGGGAGCTGTTTTTT. This encodes CASSKPHAENTGELFF.

The chain's CDR3 is CASSPGTDVEAFF. CDR3 nucleotides: TGCGCCAGCAGCCCGGGGACAGATGTTGAAGCTTTCTTT. This rearrangement joins TRBV5-1 to TRBJ1-1, with 7 bases identical to TRBD1. The CDR3 covers 13 residues. V shed 4 bases, J shed 7 bases, and the junction held 7 bases outside the gene matches. Looked up from germline, CDR1 is SGHRS and CDR2 is YFSETQ.